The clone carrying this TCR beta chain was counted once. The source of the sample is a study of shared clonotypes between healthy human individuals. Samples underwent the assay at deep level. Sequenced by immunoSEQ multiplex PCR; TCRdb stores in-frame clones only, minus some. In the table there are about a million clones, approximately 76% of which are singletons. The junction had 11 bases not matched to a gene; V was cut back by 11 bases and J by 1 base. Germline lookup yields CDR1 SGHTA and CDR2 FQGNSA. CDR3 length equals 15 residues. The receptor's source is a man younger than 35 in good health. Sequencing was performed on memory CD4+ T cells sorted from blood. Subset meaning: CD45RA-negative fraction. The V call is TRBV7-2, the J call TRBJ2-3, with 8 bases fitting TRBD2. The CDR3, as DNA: TGTGCCGTACCTAGTCGGCGGGAGGGCACAGATACGCAGTATTTT. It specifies CAVPSRREGTDTQYF.